These 16 T cell receptor beta chains were sequenced from one sample in a study of T cell repertoires in aging, cancer and after chemotherapy. Amplification of TCR beta used genomic DNA extracted from peripheral blood. TRB rearrangements spanning V, D and J were amplified using mixed TRB-A/B primers. Using its own MiXCR run on the multiplex PCR reads, TCRdb lists one record per CDR3 protein. Of roughly 2,200 distinct CDR3 sequences listed, less than 40% are singletons. What was sequenced was blood. The receptors derive from a human donor in good health.

The chain is built from TRBV24-1 and TRBJ2-2; tentatively, D is TRBD2 (5 bases). Germline assignment: CDR1 KGHDR and CDR2 SFDVKD. The length of the CDR3 is 13 residues. Trimming stripped 9 bases from V and 4 bases from J, with 11 bases between. The CDR3 loop is CATCREATGELFF. The CDR3 coding sequence is TGTGCCACCTGTCGGGAAGCCACCGGGGAGCTGTTTTTT.

Relative to its sample, this clonotype is large. The rearrangement uses TRBV19 and TRBJ2-5, with 8 bases fitting TRBD2. CDR3 length equals 14 residues. Germline lookup yields CDR1 LNHDA and CDR2 SQIVND (reference sequence). J lost 10 bases, V lost 5 bases, and 12 bases had no gene match. The CDR3 is CASSESGGGGGQYF. CDR3 nucleotides: TGTGCCAGTAGTGAATCGGGAGGGGGTGGCGGCCAGTACTTC.

V and J are TRBV27 and TRBJ1-5; D not certain. CDR1 is MNHEY, CDR2 SMNVEV, per germline (reference sequence). CDR3 length equals 12 residues. V was shortened by 6 bases and J by 0 bases, with 3 bases between the two germline ends. CDR3 residues: CASRDSNQPQHF. The CDR3 bases are TGTGCCAGCAGGGATAGCAATCAGCCCCAGCATTTT.

About this clonotype itself: A single base separates this from a much larger clone, so it may be a read error. J is TRBJ2-7 and V is TRBV19; D possibly matches TRBD1 or TRBD2 (5 bases each). CDR1 and CDR2 from the germline V gene are LNHDA and SQIVND (reference sequence). V was clipped by 3 bases and J by 6 bases, with 15 bases between them. CDR3 length equals 14 residues. Written as DNA, the CDR3 is TGTGCCAGTAGTATTGGGGCGGGTCCCTGCGAGCAGTACTTC. It translates to CASSIGAGPCEQYF.

This clonotype has only a few counts. V and J are TRBV20-1 and TRBJ2-3; no firm D call. The CDR3 loop spans 14 amino acids. Deletions cut 0 bases from V and 3 bases from J, with 10 bases between. Germline V gene lookup returns CDR1 DFQATT and CDR2 SNEGSKA (reference sequence). CDR3 bases: TGCAGTGCTAGAGATGGGTTAGGGACAGATACGCAGTATTTT. Residues: CSARDGLGTDTQYF.

This clonotype came up a few times. This chain connects TRBV6-5 to TRBJ2-1; D is perhaps TRBD2 (9 bases). This CDR3 region has 21 residues. The germline V and J ends were trimmed by 5 bases and 2 bases, with 31 bases remaining between them. In germline, CDR1 is MNHEY, CDR2 SVGAGI. The CDR3 reads CASSEVQGGASGTLTYNEQFF. In DNA form, the CDR3 reads TGTGCCAGCAGTGAAGTACAGGGGGGGGCTAGCGGGACACTTACCTACAATGAGCAGTTCTTC.

The sample holds a few counts of this clonotype. The gene calls are TRBV6-2 or TRBV6-3 and TRBJ1-5, with D tentatively TRBD1 (5 bases). The CDR3 contains 14 residues. The V end lost 10 bases, the J end lost 0 bases, and 13 bases lay between the germline ends. In germline, CDR1 is MNHEY, CDR2 SVGEGT. The CDR3 nucleotides are TGTGCCACGGGACCATACAATAGCAATCAGCCCCAGCATTTT. This sequence encodes CATGPYNSNQPQHF.

This clonotype showed up just a few times. The chain links TRBV12-3 or TRBV12-4 to TRBJ2-7; D may match TRBD1 or TRBD2 (5 bases each). Trimming left V 4 bases short and J 5 bases short, with 6 bases between. This CDR3 comprises 11 residues. CDR3 sequence: CASSWGNEQYF. In nucleotides, the CDR3 is TGTGCCAGCAGTTGGGGGAACGAGCAGTACTTC.

This chain uses TRBV27 with TRBJ2-3, with a possible D match to TRBD2 (5 bases). This CDR3 has 12 residues. Germline loops: CDR1 MNHEY, CDR2 SMNVEV (reference sequence). V was cut by 4 bases and J by 5 bases, with 7 bases left in between. The CDR3 protein is CASSSAGDTQYF. CDR3 DNA sequence: TGTGCCAGCAGTTCGGCGGGAGATACGCAGTATTTT.

The chain combines TRBV7-2 with TRBJ2-3, with TRBD2 identical over 9 bases. The J segment lost 3 bases and the V segment lost 1 base, leaving 5 bases of the junction unmatched. The CDR3 has 16 amino acids. Germline-derived CDR1 and CDR2 are SGHTA and FQGNSA. The CDR3 sequence is CASSLVLAGTTDTQYF. CDR3 bases: TGTGCCAGCAGCTTAGTCCTAGCGGGAACGACAGATACGCAGTATTTT.

By share, this clonotype ranks as medium-sized (0.01 to 0.1%). The V call is TRBV30, the J call TRBJ2-6; no reliable D call. CDR1 and CDR2 (germline): GTSNPN, SVGIG (reference sequence). The CDR3 totals 14 residues. Trimming took 3 bases from V and 0 from J, leaving 6 bases between them. CDR3 coding DNA: TGTGCCTGGAGGTGGGGCTCTGGGGCCAACGTCCTGACTTTC. Amino acid sequence: CAWRWGSGANVLTF.

Remarks on this clonotype: An end of the junction does not agree with germline; a read error may underlie this. The rearrangement uses TRBV5-4 and TRBJ2-2; 10 bases fit TRBD1. The CDR3 has 15 amino acids. CDR1 is SGHNT, CDR2 YYREEE, per germline (reference sequence). DNA for the CDR3: TGTGCCAGCAGCTCCGGGACAGGGGAGACCGGGGAGCCGTTTTTT. Protein sequence: CASSSGTGETGEPFF.

V usage is TRBV30 and J usage is TRBJ2-5; 11 nucleotides line up with TRBD1. This CDR3 spans 14 amino acids. Trimming cost V 1 base and J 3 bases; bases outside gene matches: 1. Germline-derived CDR1 and CDR2 are GTSNPN and SVGIG (reference sequence). The CDR3 sequence: CAWSGDRGKETQYF. Written as DNA, the CDR3 is TGTGCCTGGAGTGGGGACAGGGGGAAAGAGACCCAGTACTTC. The entire variable domain, with the rest obtained from reference TRBV30 and TRBJ2-5, is as follows: SQTIHQWPATLVQPVGSPLSLECTVEGTSNPNLYWYRQAAGRGLQLLFYSVGIGQISSEVPQNLSASRPQDRQFILSSKKLLLSDSGFYLCAWSGDRGKETQYFGPGTRLLVL.

This clonotype is large within its sample. This chain links TRBV6-1 with TRBJ2-2; D is uncertain. V gave up 8 bases and J gave up 3 bases, with 7 bases separating them. This CDR3 spans 12 amino acids. Per the germline V gene, CDR1 is MNHNS and CDR2 is SASEGT. CDR3 sequence: CASGAYTGELFF. For the CDR3, the DNA is TGTGCCAGCGGAGCCTACACCGGGGAGCTGTTTTTT.

Judged by abundance, this clonotype is large. This chain joins TRBV19 and TRBJ2-1; D possibly corresponds to TRBD2 (6 bases). Trimming cost V 9 bases and J 3 bases, with 12 bases left between them. The CDR3 is 13 residues long. In germline, CDR1 is LNHDA, CDR2 SQIVND (reference sequence). CDR3 sequence reads: CASGGPFYNEQFF. The CDR3, as DNA: TGTGCCAGCGGGGGACCCTTCTACAATGAGCAGTTCTTC.

This clonotype was observed a few times. The chain has TRBV7-2 and TRBJ2-3; TRBD2 matches 10 bases. After removal of 2 bases from V and 5 bases from J, the junction contained 7 bases not matched to a gene. The CDR3 consists of 16 residues. Germline CDR1 is SGHTA and CDR2 is FQGNSA. The CDR3 sequence is CASSLWASGSIDTQYF. The CDR3 DNA is TGTGCCAGCAGCTTATGGGCTAGCGGGAGTATAGATACGCAGTATTTT. Drawing the rest from reference TRBV7-2 and TRBJ2-3, the complete variable domain is GAGVSQSPSNKVTEKGKDVELRCDPISGHTALYWYRQSLGQGLEFLIYFQGNSAPDKSGLPSDRFSAERTGGSVSTLTIQRTQQEDSAVYLCASSLWASGSIDTQYFGPGTRLTVL.